The 25 T cell receptor beta chains given below trace back to one sample, sequenced in a study of cytomegalovirus exposure and HLA in healthy donors. Researchers ran the PCR with 60 Vbeta and 13 Jbeta primers. Assay used: immunoSEQ multiplex PCR; TCRdb lists only in-frame clones, some missing. The table records approximately 200,000 clones, around 85% of them present only once. What was sequenced was PBMCs. These receptor sequences come from a woman in her forties or fifties in good health and CMV-seronegative.

V and J are TRBV28 and TRBJ2-1; 7 bases are shared with TRBD2. Germline V gene sequence: CDR1 MDHEN, CDR2 SYDVKM. The junction had 7 bases not matched to a gene; V was cut back by 2 bases and J by 6 bases. CDR3 size: 15 residues. This chain's CDR3 is CASSLVGGRGNEQFF. In DNA form, the CDR3 reads TGTGCCAGCAGTTTAGTGGGAGGGCGGGGCAATGAGCAGTTCTTC.

The chain uses TRBV7-2 and TRBJ2-7, with TRBD2 identical over 7 bases. V lost 0 bases to trimming and J lost 6 bases; unmatched junction nucleotides: 8. CDR1 SGHTA and CDR2 FQGNSA come from the germline V gene. This CDR3 is built from 15 residues. The CDR3 loop reads CASSLAAGTSGEQYF. The CDR3 bases are TGTGCCAGCAGCTTAGCAGCGGGAACCTCTGGCGAGCAGTACTTC.

CDR3 nucleotide sequence: TGTGCCACCCAGCCGACAGGTCAAGAGACCCAGTACTTC. This sequence encodes CATQPTGQETQYF. This rearrangement joins TRBV7-8 to TRBJ2-5, with D perhaps matching TRBD1 (6 bases). The V end lost 10 bases, the J end lost 2 bases, and 14 bases lay between the germline ends. The CDR3 has 13 amino acids. Germline V gene data show CDR1 as SGHVS and CDR2 as FQNEAQ.

V and J are TRBV4-1 and TRBJ1-1, with 8 positions matching TRBD1. CDR3 size: 16 residues. V shed 7 bases, J shed 5 bases, and the junction held 15 bases outside the gene matches. CDR1 and CDR2 from the germline V gene are MGHRA and YSYEKL. CDR3 DNA: TGCGCCAGCACCAAAAGTCCGACCGACAGGGGTACTGAAGCTTTCTTT. Protein: CASTKSPTDRGTEAFF.

V gene TRBV27 combines with J gene TRBJ2-5, with a weak D call TRBD2 (7 bases). Germline CDR1 is MNHEY and CDR2 is SMNVEV (reference sequence). The CDR3 length is 16 residues. V was trimmed by 9 bases and J by 2 bases, leaving 22 bases between them. CDR3 nucleotides: TGTGCCAGTTGGAGAGGGGGGAGGGAGGTACAAGAGACCCAGTACTTC. Its translation: CASWRGGREVQETQYF.

This sequence joins TRBV7-8 and TRBJ1-2, with D hard to call. The length of the CDR3 is 15 residues. CDR1 and CDR2 from the germline V gene are SGHVS and FQNEAQ. Trimming shortened V by 0 bases and J by 8 bases, and 16 bases separated the two germline ends. The CDR3 DNA reads as TGTGCCAGCAGCTTAGCACTAGGGTTTTTGGGAGGCTACACCTTC. Encoded protein: CASSLALGFLGGYTF.

This clone was seen only once. The chain is built from TRBV28 and TRBJ1-4, with D maybe TRBD1 (5 bases). There are 15 residues in the CDR3. CDR1 MDHEN and CDR2 SYDVKM come from the germline V gene. V was pared by 7 bases and J by 10 bases, with 22 bases between. This CDR3 is CASTLGAGPQGKLFF. The DNA of the CDR3 is TGTGCCAGCACCCTAGGGGCAGGGCCACAAGGAAAACTGTTTTTT.

V and J are TRBV5-4 and TRBJ2-5, with D possibly being TRBD2 (6 bases). CDR1 is SGHNT and CDR2 is YYREEE in the germline V gene (reference sequence). The CDR3 sequence is 17 residues long. Trimming cost V 0 bases and J 3 bases, with 18 bases left between them. This CDR3 is CASSLVGIGRTEETQYF. The DNA of the CDR3 is TGTGCCAGCAGCTTGGTAGGTATCGGGAGAACGGAAGAGACCCAGTACTTC.

This chain connects TRBV9 to TRBJ2-1; D perhaps matches TRBD2 (5 bases). The germline V gene has CDR1 SGDLS and CDR2 YYNGEE. This CDR3 is 13 amino acids long. V was shortened by 3 bases and J by 9 bases, with 13 bases between the two germline ends. The CDR3 region is CASSANLRGEQFF. DNA for the CDR3: TGTGCCAGCAGCGCCAACCTACGGGGTGAGCAGTTCTTC. Supplemented by reference TRBV9 and TRBJ2-1, the full variable domain reads DSGVTQTPKHLITATGQRVTLRCSPRSGDLSVYWYQQSLDQGLQFLIQYYNGEERAKGNILERFSAQQFPDLHSELNLSSLELGDSALYFCASSANLRGEQFFGPGTRLTVL.

The chain carries TRBV28 and TRBJ2-1; TRBD2 aligns across 13 bases. The CDR3 runs 15 residues. V gave up 5 bases and J gave up 5 bases; unmatched junction bases: 3. CDR1 and CDR2 (germline): MDHEN, SYDVKM. In nucleotides, the CDR3 is TGTGCCAGCAGTCCCGGGACTAGCGGGAACAATGAGCAGTTCTTC. It encodes CASSPGTSGNNEQFF.

This clone was seen only once. The genes are TRBV30 and TRBJ1-4, with D hard to call. Trimming removed 3 bases from V and 5 bases from J, with 10 bases in between. The CDR3 loop spans 13 amino acids. The germline V gene encodes CDR1 GTSNPN and CDR2 SVGIG (reference sequence). The CDR3: CAWRSGYNEKLFF. The CDR3 bases are TGTGCCTGGAGATCAGGCTACAATGAAAAACTGTTTTTT.

The rearrangement links TRBV9 to TRBJ1-4; D is possibly TRBD1 (5 bases). Germline V gene lookup returns CDR1 SGDLS and CDR2 YYNGEE. Deletions cut 1 base from V and 5 bases from J, with 9 bases between. CDR3 length: 14 residues. CDR3 nucleotide sequence: TGTGCCAGCAGCGTAATGGGGGGAAATGAAAAACTGTTTTTT. Its protein is CASSVMGGNEKLFF.

Remarks on this clone: At one end the junction does not follow the germline gene, possibly because of a read error. The rearrangement joins TRBV27 to TRBJ1-3, with D unresolved. Germline V gene sequence: CDR1 MNHEY, CDR2 SMNVEV (reference sequence). This CDR3 is 13 amino acids long. The CDR3 nucleotides read TGTGCCAGCAGTCTATCCCCGGGAAACACCATATATTTT. Protein product: CASSLSPGNTIYF.

The rearrangement uses TRBV19 and TRBJ1-5; the D gene is possibly TRBD1 (5 bases). This CDR3 contains 14 residues. V was trimmed by 3 bases and J by 7 bases, leaving 13 bases between them. Germline CDR1 LNHDA, CDR2 SQIVND (reference sequence). CDR3 nucleotides: TGTGCCAGTAGTATGACAGATCTACGGCAGCCCCAGCATTTT. Translated, it gives CASSMTDLRQPQHF.

The chain is built from TRBV7-3 and TRBJ1-1; D is possibly TRBD1 (5 bases). The V gene lost 3 bases and the J gene lost 1 base, with 9 bases spanning the gap. CDR1 and CDR2 from the germline V gene are SGHTA and FQGTGA. CDR3 length equals 14 residues. The CDR3 DNA reads as TGTGCCAGCAGCTTCTCGGGGGGGAACACTGAAGCTTTCTTT. Translation gives CASSFSGGNTEAFF.

The genes are TRBV7-6 and TRBJ1-3, with a tentative D call TRBD1 (6 bases). Germline V gene sequence: CDR1 SGHVS, CDR2 FNYEAQ. V shed 0 bases and J shed 4 bases, with 10 bases lying between them. The CDR3 is 15 amino acids. The CDR3 nucleotides are TGTGCCAGCAGCTTAGCGGCAGGGGTAGGAAACACCATATATTTT. It yields the protein CASSLAAGVGNTIYF.

V is TRBV7-6 and J is TRBJ2-4, with D possibly matching TRBD1 (6 bases). The CDR3 runs to 15 residues. Germline assignment: CDR1 SGHVS and CDR2 FNYEAQ. The ends were cut back, 8 bases at V and 9 bases at J, with 23 bases in the middle. The CDR3: CASPPWGLDFGIQYF. CDR3 bases: TGTGCCAGCCCCCCTTGGGGGCTTGATTTCGGCATTCAGTACTTC.

A note on this clone: Other DNA sequences in this sample translate to the same CDR3. The CDR3, as DNA: TGTGCCAGTACTTCCACCGGGGAGCTGTTTTTT. It translates to CASTSTGELFF. This chain joins TRBV19 and TRBJ2-2; D not certain. The CDR3 has 11 amino acids. Trimming stripped 7 bases from V and 4 bases from J, with 4 bases between. The V gene's germline CDR1 is LNHDA and CDR2 SQIVND (reference sequence).

In this sample, this clone turned up once. The chain recombines TRBV7-2 with TRBJ1-3, with a possible D match to TRBD1 (5 bases). Trimming shortened V by 8 bases and J by 2 bases, and 13 bases separated the two germline ends. The CDR3 consists of 14 residues. Per germline, CDR1 SGHTA and CDR2 FQGNSA. The CDR3 DNA sequence: TGTGCCAGCGCCCCCGGGGGACCTGGAAACACCATATATTTT. Translated: CASAPGGPGNTIYF.

The chain has TRBV4-1 and TRBJ2-7; TRBD2 agrees at 9 bases. The V gene's germline CDR1 is MGHRA and CDR2 YSYEKL. With 5 bases clipped from V and 7 bases from J, the junction kept 12 bases outside the gene matches. The CDR3 is 15 residues long. The CDR3 nucleotides read TGCGCCAGCAGCGGCGGGAGGGCCCCCCGCGGTGAGCAGTACTTC. This sequence encodes CASSGGRAPRGEQYF.

This chain links TRBV6-1 with TRBJ1-5; TRBD1 agrees at 11 bases. The germline V gene has CDR1 MNHNS and CDR2 SASEGT. CDR3 size: 15 residues. The trim removed 6 bases at V and 3 bases at J, leaving 4 bases unmatched. CDR3 sequence: CASRDRGLSNQPQHF. Here the CDR3 DNA reads TGTGCCAGCAGGGACAGGGGGCTCTCCAATCAGCCCCAGCATTTT.

The V call is TRBV10-3, the J call TRBJ1-5; D is unresolved. Germline CDR1 and CDR2: ENHRY and SYGVKD. There are 14 residues in the CDR3. The V end lost 3 bases, the J end lost 3 bases, and 9 bases lay between the germline ends. The CDR3 DNA sequence: TGTGCCATCAGTGAAGGACTTAACAATCAGCCCCAGCATTTT. Protein sequence: CAISEGLNNQPQHF.

The gene calls are TRBV7-9 and TRBJ1-1; D gene uncertain. The germline gives CDR1 SEHNR, CDR2 FQNEAQ (reference sequence). Trimming removed 6 bases from V and 5 bases from J, with 10 bases in between. The CDR3 contains 12 residues. CDR3 sequence reads: CASRKLGTEAFF. CDR3 DNA sequence: TGTGCCAGCAGAAAACTAGGGACTGAAGCTTTCTTT.

The chain employs TRBV28 and TRBJ2-7; TRBD1 might be the D (5 bases). The CDR3 covers 12 residues. The germline V gene encodes CDR1 MDHEN and CDR2 SYDVKM. The ends were cut back, 6 bases at V and 3 bases at J, with 9 bases in the middle. CDR3 nucleotides: TGTGCCAGCAGGGCTCAGGGCTACGAGCAGTACTTC. It translates to CASRAQGYEQYF.

This chain joins TRBV30 and TRBJ1-4, with a weak D call TRBD1 (5 bases). V gave up 0 bases and J gave up 12 bases, with 17 bases separating them. Germline V gives CDR1 GTSNPN, CDR2 SVGIG (reference sequence). CDR3 length: 14 residues. CDR3 region: CAWSVGRPGGELFF. CDR3 DNA sequence: TGTGCCTGGAGTGTGGGCAGACCGGGGGGGGAACTGTTTTTT.